This entry concerns a single T cell receptor beta chain. Its antigen is still unknown. Trimming cost V 0 bases and J 6 bases, with 10 bases left between them. The CDR3 covers 14 residues. Germline V gene data show CDR1 as SGHAT and CDR2 as FQNNGV. Once extracted for a subset, genomic DNA was divided evenly among several immunoSEQ plates. This table comes from immunoSEQ multiplex PCR, and its TCRdb copy is limited to in-frame clones, with some not included. The sample holds 2 million to 2.5 million clones; under 95% are singletons and the top ten take roughly 0.34%. This specimen belongs to a study of shared clonotypes between healthy human individuals. Study-wide context: CD4 naive and memory got three plates each, CD8 naive two, CD8 memory one. Overall study findings and caveats: Large depth notwithstanding, sorted-subset sequencing proved incomplete by rarefaction.

Material: naive CD4+ T cells from PBMCs. Described subset: CD45RA+ positively selected. V is TRBV11-2 and J is TRBJ2-3; possible D gene TRBD2, 6 bases. This receptor was obtained from a man in his late teens or twenties in good health. Some clones in this sample may be carry-over from other donors' samples. The CDR3, as DNA: TGTGCCAGCAGCTTAGACGGGGGATGGGATACGCAGTATTTT. It yields the protein CASSLDGGWDTQYF.